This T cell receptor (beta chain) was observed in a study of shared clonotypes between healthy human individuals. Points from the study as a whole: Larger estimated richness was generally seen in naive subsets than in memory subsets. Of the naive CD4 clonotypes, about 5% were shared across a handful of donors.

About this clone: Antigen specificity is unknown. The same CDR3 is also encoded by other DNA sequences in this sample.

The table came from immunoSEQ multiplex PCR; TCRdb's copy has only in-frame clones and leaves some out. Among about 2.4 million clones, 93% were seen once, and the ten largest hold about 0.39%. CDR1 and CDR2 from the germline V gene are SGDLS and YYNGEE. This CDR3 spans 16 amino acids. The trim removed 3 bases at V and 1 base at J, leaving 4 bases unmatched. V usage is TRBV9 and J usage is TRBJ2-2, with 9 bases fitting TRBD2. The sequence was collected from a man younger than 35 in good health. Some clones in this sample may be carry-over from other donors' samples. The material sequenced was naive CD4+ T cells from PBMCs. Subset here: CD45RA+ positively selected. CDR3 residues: CASSARLAENTGELFF. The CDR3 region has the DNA TGTGCCAGCAGCGCCAGACTAGCGGAGAACACCGGGGAGCTGTTTTTT.